This T cell receptor (beta chain) was recorded in a study of blood T cell repertoires in COVID-19. Study background: Sites across the United States, Italy and Spain contributed samples from acute and convalescent COVID-19. Nucleic acid was either cDNA or gDNA, and it came from T cells, B-cell-depleted T cells, or PBMCs.

The CDR3 is made up of 12 amino acids. Trimming took off 5 bases at V and 9 bases at J, with 8 bases between the two ends. Under the authors' procedure: How many nucleated cells were present was estimated from reference gene primer amplification. The table came from immunoSEQ multiplex PCR; TCRdb's copy has only in-frame clones and leaves some out. That table gives V, J and clone size, and the DNA gave D and trimming. Of roughly 130,000 clones listed, about four fifths are singletons. V is TRBV12-3 or TRBV12-4 and J is TRBJ1-6; possibly TRBD1 for D (5 bases). The source material was peripheral blood. This TCR was sampled from a woman aged 45-59 years with acute or convalescent COVID-19. The CDR3 region has the DNA TGTGCCAGCAGTAACGGGGGTTCACCCCTCCACTTT. This translates into CASSNGGSPLHF.